Here is one TCR beta chain with its context. The junction had 5 bases not matched to a gene; V was cut back by 6 bases and J by 6 bases. The CDR3 loop spans 14 amino acids. CDR1 SEHNR and CDR2 FQNEAQ come from the germline V gene (reference sequence). The repertoire was sequenced with immunoSEQ multiplex PCR; TCRdb's copy has only in-frame clones and lacks some. The sample comprises 45,000 to 55,000 clones, approximately 85% of which are singletons, and around 23% rests with the top ten. The sample is drawn from a study of blood T cell repertoires in COVID-19. Sequencing used peripheral blood. The chain employs TRBV7-9 and TRBJ1-4; TRBD1 matches 9 bases. The sequence derives from a woman older than 75 with acute or convalescent COVID-19. CDR3 DNA: TGTGCCAGCAGTCCGGGACAGGGAGATGAAAAACTGTTTTTT. Residues: CASSPGQGDEKLFF.